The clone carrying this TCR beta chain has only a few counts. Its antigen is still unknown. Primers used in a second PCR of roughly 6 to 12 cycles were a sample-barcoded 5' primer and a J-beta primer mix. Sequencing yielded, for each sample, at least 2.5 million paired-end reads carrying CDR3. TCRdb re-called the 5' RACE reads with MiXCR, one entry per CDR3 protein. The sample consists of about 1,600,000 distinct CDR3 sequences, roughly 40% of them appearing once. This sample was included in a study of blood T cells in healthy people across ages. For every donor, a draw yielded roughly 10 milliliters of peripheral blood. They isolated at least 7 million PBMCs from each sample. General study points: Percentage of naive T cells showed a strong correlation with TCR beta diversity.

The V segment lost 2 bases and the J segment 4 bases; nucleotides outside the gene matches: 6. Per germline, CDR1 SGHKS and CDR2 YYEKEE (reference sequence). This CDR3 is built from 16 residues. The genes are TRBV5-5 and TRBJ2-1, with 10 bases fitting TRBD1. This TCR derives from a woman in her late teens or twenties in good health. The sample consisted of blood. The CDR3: CASSFQGQGTYNEQFF. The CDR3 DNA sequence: TGTGCCAGCAGCTTTCAGGGACAGGGGACATACAATGAGCAGTTCTTC. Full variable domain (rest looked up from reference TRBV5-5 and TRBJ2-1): DAGVTQSPTHLIKTRGQQVTLRCSPISGHKSVSWYQQVLGQGPQFIFQYYEKEERGRGNFPDRFSARQFPNYSSELNVNALLLGDSALYLCASSFQGQGTYNEQFFGPGTRLTVL.